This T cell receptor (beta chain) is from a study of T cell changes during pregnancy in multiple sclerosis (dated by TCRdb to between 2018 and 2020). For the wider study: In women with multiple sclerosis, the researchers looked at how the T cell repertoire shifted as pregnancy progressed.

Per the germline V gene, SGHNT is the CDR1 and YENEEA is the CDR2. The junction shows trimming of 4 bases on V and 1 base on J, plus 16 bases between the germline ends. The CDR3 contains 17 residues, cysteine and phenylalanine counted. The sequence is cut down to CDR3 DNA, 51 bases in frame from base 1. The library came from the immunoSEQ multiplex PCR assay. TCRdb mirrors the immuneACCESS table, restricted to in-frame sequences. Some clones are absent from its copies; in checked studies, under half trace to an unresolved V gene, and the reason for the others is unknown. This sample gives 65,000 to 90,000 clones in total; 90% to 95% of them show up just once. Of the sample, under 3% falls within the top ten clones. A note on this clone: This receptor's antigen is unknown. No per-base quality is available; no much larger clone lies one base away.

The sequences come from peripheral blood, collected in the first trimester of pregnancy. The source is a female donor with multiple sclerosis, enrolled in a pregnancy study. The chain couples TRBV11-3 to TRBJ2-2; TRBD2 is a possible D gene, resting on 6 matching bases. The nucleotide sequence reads TGTGCCAGCAGCTCCCCTTCGGGACTCATGAACACCGGGGAGCTGTTTTTT. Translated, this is CASSSPSGLMNTGELFF.